This is a list of T cell receptor beta chains from one sample in a study of glioma-infiltrating T cells. TCRdb reprocessed the multiplex PCR reads via MiXCR and lists one record per CDR3 protein. The repertoire has about 190,000 distinct CDR3 sequences, over 30% of them found once; the top ten carry 20%. Source material: glioma tissue, nonneoplastic brain tissue, or PBMCs (not recorded which). The receptors were gathered from a human donor with low-grade glioma or glioblastoma, undergoing nonglioma brain surgery, or in good health (not recorded which). Both conserved end residues are part of each CDR3. A D gene is named only where the DNA matches it firmly. Clone size is stated in some rows and not others, as once, few, many or a class when expanded.

V gene,CDR3 length,J gene,D gene,clone size,CDR3 protein,CDR3 DNA
TRBV27,18,TRBJ1-1,NA,NA,CSSILTPGLSVIVSEAFF,TGTTCCAGCATTTTAACTCCAGGATTGTCAGTCATCGTCTCTGAAGCTTTCTTT
TRBV6-1,13,TRBJ2-3,NA,many,CASSGYSTDTQYF,TGTGCCAGCAGTGGTTATAGCACAGATACGCAGTATTTT
TRBV7-2,14,TRBJ1-5,TRBD1,many,CASTNGQGNQPQHF,TGTGCCAGCACCAACGGACAGGGGAATCAGCCCCAGCATTTT
TRBV6-1,15,TRBJ2-7,TRBD2,many,CASSESASGNYEQYF,TGTGCCAGCAGTGAATCAGCTAGCGGGAACTACGAGCAGTACTTC
TRBV19,14,TRBJ2-2,NA,NA,CASSTRILTGELFF,TGTGCCAGTAGTACCCGGATACTGACCGGGGAGCTGTTTTTT
TRBV6-5,15,TRBJ2-7,TRBD2,many,CASSYALAGVHEQYF,TGTGCCAGCAGTTACGCACTAGCGGGAGTACACGAGCAGTACTTC
TRBV3-1,16,TRBJ1-4,NA,NA,CASSPRRGATNEKLFF,TGTGCCAGCAGCCCCAGACGGGGGGCAACTAATGAAAAACTGTTTTTT
TRBV20-1,11,TRBJ2-7,NA,NA,CSGGLRCEHYF,TGCAGTGGGGGACTGCGGTGCGAGCATTACTTC
TRBV11-2,13,TRBJ1-5,NA,many,CASSLDRNQPQHF,TGTGCCAGCAGCTTAGACCGCAATCAGCCCCAGCATTTT
TRBV6-1,11,TRBJ1-2,NA,many,CASYEARGYTF,TGTGCCAGCTATGAGGCACGAGGCTACACCTTC
TRBV29-1,12,TRBJ2-3,NA,NA,CSVEVSTDTQYF,TGCAGCGTTGAGGTCAGCACAGATACGCAGTATTTT
TRBV27,15,TRBJ2-5,NA,many,CASSFAARARETQYF,TGTGCCAGCAGTTTTGCTGCTAGGGCCCGAGAGACCCAGTACTTC
TRBV7-2,16,TRBJ2-3,NA,many,CASSLDGRVLLDTQYF,TGTGCCAGCAGCTTAGATGGGCGGGTGCTGCTGGATACGCAGTATTTT
TRBV29-1,13,TRBJ2-1,NA,NA,CSVETSSYNEQFF,TGCAGCGTAGAGACTAGCTCCTACAATGAGCAGTTCTTC
TRBV6-4,17,TRBJ2-3,TRBD1,many,CASRKGAGEGVTDTQYF,TGTGCCAGCAGGAAGGGGGCAGGGGAAGGCGTAACAGATACGCAGTATTTT
TRBV28,13,TRBJ2-3,TRBD1,many,CASGQGDTDTQYF,TGTGCCAGCGGACAGGGGGACACAGATACGCAGTATTTT
TRBV19,16,TRBJ2-1,TRBD2,NA,CASSGLGFSSYNEQFF,TGTGCCAGTTCGGGACTAGGGTTCAGCTCCTACAATGAGCAGTTCTTC
TRBV6-2/TRBV6-3,14,TRBJ2-7,TRBD1,NA,CASSTRDRGSEQYF,TGTGCCAGCAGCACCCGGGACAGGGGCTCCGAGCAGTACTTC